The 13 T cell receptor beta chains below all came from one sample that was sequenced in a study of T cell changes during pregnancy in multiple sclerosis. Profiling relied on immunoSEQ multiplex PCR, and the TCRdb table lists in-frame clones only, not all of them. The top ten clones hold approximately 1.7% of a sample with more than 85,000 clones, 90% to 95% of them seen once. Sample: peripheral blood, taken after pregnancy. Receptors were obtained from a female donor in good health, enrolled as a control in a pregnancy study.

The chain is built from TRBV7-6 and TRBJ2-5; D gene ambiguous. The CDR3 spans 13 residues. Trimming took 3 bases from V and 1 from J, leaving 6 bases between them. The germline V gene has CDR1 SGHVS and CDR2 FNYEAQ. The CDR3 region has the DNA TGTGCCAGCAGCTTCACAGTCCAAGAGACCCAGTACTTC. Protein product: CASSFTVQETQYF.

The J gene is TRBJ1-5, the V gene TRBV28; tentative D call: TRBD1 (6 bases). The CDR3 is 19 residues long. Trimming removed 4 bases at V and 0 bases at J, with 22 bases between. Germline V CDR1 and CDR2: MDHEN, SYDVKM. CDR3 loop: CASSSPSTGNLPSNQPQHF. Written as DNA, the CDR3 is TGTGCCAGCAGTTCACCTTCGACAGGCAACCTCCCTAGCAATCAGCCCCAGCATTTT.

V and J are TRBV5-1 and TRBJ1-2, with 10 nucleotides matching TRBD1. Germline CDR1 and CDR2: SGHRS and YFSETQ. The CDR3 has 17 residues. The V and J ends lost 4 bases and 4 bases, in that order; junction bases with no gene match: 13. The CDR3 sequence is CASSPGTGALGLYGYTF. DNA of the CDR3: TGCGCCAGCAGCCCGGGGACAGGGGCCCTGGGGCTCTATGGCTACACCTTC. The full variable domain, with the rest looked up from reference TRBV5-1 and TRBJ1-2, is KAGVTQTPRYLIKTRGQQVTLSCSPISGHRSVSWYQQTPGQGLQFLFEYFSETQRNKGNFPGRFSGRQFSNSRSEMNVSTLELGDSALYLCASSPGTGALGLYGYTFGSGTRLTVV.

This clone was observed a single time. The chain recombines TRBV29-1 with TRBJ1-4; D not certain. Germline V gene sequence: CDR1 SQVTM, CDR2 ANQGSEA. This CDR3 spans 13 amino acids. Trimming removed 4 bases from V and 4 bases from J, with 10 bases in between. DNA of the CDR3: TGCAGCGTTGCCAGGTTTGGTAATGAAAAACTGTTTTTT. This codes for CSVARFGNEKLFF.

This chain connects TRBV18 to TRBJ1-4; D is ambiguous. CDR1 is KGHSH, CDR2 LQKENI, per germline. V lost 3 bases to trimming and J lost 8 bases, with 10 bases between them. This CDR3 is built from 13 residues. The CDR3 reads CASSPLREEKLFF. In DNA, the CDR3 is TGTGCCAGCTCACCCCTAAGAGAGGAAAAACTGTTTTTT.

This clone was detected a few times. J is TRBJ1-2 and V is TRBV4-2; D not certain. V lost 0 bases and J lost 4, with 12 bases in between. This CDR3 comprises 15 residues. CDR1 is LGHNA, CDR2 YNFKEQ, per germline. CDR3 nucleotide sequence: TGTGCCAGCAGCCAAGACAAGGAGGGAGGCTATGGCTACACCTTC. Protein product: CASSQDKEGGYGYTF.

Only one count was recorded for this clone. The chain has TRBV11-2 and TRBJ2-3; no clear D gene. Trimming removed 4 bases at V and 6 bases at J, with 17 bases between. CDR1 SGHAT and CDR2 FQNNGV come from the germline V gene. The CDR3 spans 15 residues. CDR3 region: CASSSQAGSLDTQYF. In nucleotides, the CDR3 is TGTGCCAGCAGCTCGCAAGCCGGGTCGTTGGATACGCAGTATTTT.

V usage is TRBV5-1 and J usage is TRBJ2-7, with D possibly being TRBD1 (6 bases). CDR1 and CDR2 (germline): SGHRS, YFSETQ. The V and J ends lost 1 base and 5 bases respectively, with 13 bases between them. The CDR3 spans 14 residues. The chain's CDR3 is CASSLFEGGNEQYF. In nucleotides, the CDR3 is TGCGCCAGCAGCTTGTTTGAAGGGGGAAACGAGCAGTACTTC.

The rearrangement joins TRBV11-1 to TRBJ2-7; 8 bases match TRBD2. J was trimmed by 3 bases and V by 6 bases; bases with no gene match: 4. The CDR3 has 13 amino acids. Germline CDR1 and CDR2: SGHAT and FQDESV (reference sequence). The CDR3 nucleotides are TGTGCCAGCAGTCCGACTAGCGTCTACGAGCAGTACTTC. It yields the protein CASSPTSVYEQYF.

This sequence joins TRBV11-3 and TRBJ2-2, with 8 nucleotides matching TRBD2. Trimming cost V 5 bases and J 4 bases; bases outside gene matches: 6. CDR1 SGHNT and CDR2 YENEEA come from the germline V gene. The CDR3 runs 15 residues. The CDR3 sequence: CASSPSGSGTGELFF. The CDR3 DNA reads as TGTGCCAGCAGCCCAAGCGGGAGCGGCACCGGGGAGCTGTTTTTT.

The chain links TRBV4-1 to TRBJ2-6, with D possibly being TRBD2 (5 bases). Germline V CDR1 and CDR2: MGHRA, YSYEKL. This CDR3 has 17 amino acids. Trimming left V 0 bases short and J 1 base short, with 10 bases between. CDR3 bases: TGCGCCAGCAGCCAAGATGAGGGAAATTCTGGGGCCAACGTCCTGACTTTC. Translated, it gives CASSQDEGNSGANVLTF.

The chain joins TRBV5-6 to TRBJ2-5, with a weak D call TRBD1 (7 bases). In germline, CDR1 is SGHDT, CDR2 YYEEEE. The V end lost 3 bases, the J end lost 2 bases, and 17 bases lay between the germline ends. CDR3 length: 16 residues. CDR3 sequence: CASSYAGGRRQETQYF. The CDR3 DNA sequence: TGTGCCAGCAGCTATGCAGGGGGGCGCCGTCAAGAGACCCAGTACTTC.

This chain joins TRBV5-4 and TRBJ2-3; no clear D gene. The CDR3 extends over 16 amino acids. V shed 2 bases and J shed 3 bases, with 16 bases lying between them. The germline CDR1 and CDR2 sequences are SGHNT and YYREEE (reference sequence). The CDR3 nucleotides read TGTGCCAGCAGCTTTAGCAACCCATATGGTACAGATACGCAGTATTTT. Protein sequence: CASSFSNPYGTDTQYF.